This T cell receptor beta chain was captured in a study of T cell responses to AZD1222 COVID-19 vaccine. Overall study results and limits: The reported proportion of spike-specific TCRs targeting unmutated variant regions was nearly half. The study identified only five to seven AZD1222 recipients as seropositive at baseline. Clonal diversity may have been underestimated, and the donors were mostly white British, with more females than males.

This clone has just one count. Antigen specificity is unknown. Profiled with immunoSEQ multiplex PCR; TCRdb holds only in-frame clones, not every one. Of more than 110,000 clones listed, 70% to 90% are singletons. V gave up 1 base and J gave up 2 bases, with 9 bases separating them. From germline, CDR1 is SGHVT and CDR2 SQSDAQ. This CDR3 has 14 residues. Pooled samples include second doses given at about 4 or 12 weeks. This clonotype was obtained from an adult who received the AZD1222 COVID-19 vaccine. The specimen comprised peripheral blood, sampled 28 days after the second AZD1222 dose. The chain employs TRBV7-4 and TRBJ2-7; D is unclear. The chain's CDR3 is CASSLVERPYEQYF. The CDR3 region has the DNA TGTGCCAGCAGCTTAGTTGAGAGACCCTACGAGCAGTACTTC.